This T cell receptor (beta chain) stems from a study of shared clonotypes between healthy human individuals. Germline values: CDR1 LNHDA, CDR2 SQIVND (reference sequence). Germline trimming cut 3 bases from V and 6 bases from J; bases unmatched to any gene: 3. The CDR3 totals 13 residues. Profiled with immunoSEQ multiplex PCR; TCRdb holds only in-frame clones, not every one. The repertoire includes 2,500,000 or so clones, approximately 90% of them detected once, and roughly 0.13% sits in the top ten. The sample comprised naive CD4+ T cells sorted from blood. The subset denotes: CD45RA+ positively selected. The TCR comes from a man aged 18 to 30 in good health. J is TRBJ1-2 and V is TRBV19, with TRBD1 identical over 8 bases. In DNA form, the CDR3 reads TGTGCCAGTAGTATGGACAGGGATAATGGCTACACCTTC. Its translation: CASSMDRDNGYTF. Full variable domain (remainder filled in from reference TRBV19 and TRBJ1-2): DGGITQSPKYLFRKEGQNVTLSCEQNLNHDAMYWYRQDPGQGLRLIYYSQIVNDFQKGDIAEGYSVSREKKESFPLTVTSAQKNPTAFYLCASSMDRDNGYTFGSGTRLTVV.